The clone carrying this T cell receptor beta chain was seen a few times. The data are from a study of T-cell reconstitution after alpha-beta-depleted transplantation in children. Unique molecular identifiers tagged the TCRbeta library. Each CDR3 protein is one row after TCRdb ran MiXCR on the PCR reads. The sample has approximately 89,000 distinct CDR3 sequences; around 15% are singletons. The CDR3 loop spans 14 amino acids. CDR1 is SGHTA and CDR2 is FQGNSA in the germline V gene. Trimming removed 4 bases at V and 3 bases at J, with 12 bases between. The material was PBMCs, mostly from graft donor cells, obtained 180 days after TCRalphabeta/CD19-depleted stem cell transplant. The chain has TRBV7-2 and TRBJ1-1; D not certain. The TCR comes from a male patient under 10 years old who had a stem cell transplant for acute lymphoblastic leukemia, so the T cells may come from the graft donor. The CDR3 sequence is CASSSTDGDTEAFF. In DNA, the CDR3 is TGTGCCAGCAGCTCGACGGATGGGGACACTGAAGCTTTCTTT.